The clone carrying this TCR beta chain occurred a few times. The antigen is undetermined. This record belongs to a study of CD8 T cells in ankylosing spondylitis. The length of the CDR3 is 11 residues. CDR1 is LNHNV, CDR2 YYDKDF, per germline (reference sequence). The V and J ends lost 8 bases and 1 base respectively, with 5 bases between them. General study findings and limits: For ankylosing spondylitis blood, a TCR beta motif of several highly homologous variants appeared characteristic.

TCRdb processed the 5' RACE reads anew with MiXCR; each CDR3 protein has one entry. The table shows roughly 350,000 distinct CDR3 sequences, with 7% to 9% occurring only once. Sequences were obtained from blood, either unsorted or a sorted T cell fraction (not recorded which). The sequence derives from a male donor with ankylosing spondylitis. This sequence joins TRBV15 and TRBJ2-5; D is perhaps TRBD2 (5 bases). The CDR3 is CATGLQETQYF. Here the CDR3 DNA reads TGTGCCACCGGACTCCAAGAGACCCAGTACTTC.